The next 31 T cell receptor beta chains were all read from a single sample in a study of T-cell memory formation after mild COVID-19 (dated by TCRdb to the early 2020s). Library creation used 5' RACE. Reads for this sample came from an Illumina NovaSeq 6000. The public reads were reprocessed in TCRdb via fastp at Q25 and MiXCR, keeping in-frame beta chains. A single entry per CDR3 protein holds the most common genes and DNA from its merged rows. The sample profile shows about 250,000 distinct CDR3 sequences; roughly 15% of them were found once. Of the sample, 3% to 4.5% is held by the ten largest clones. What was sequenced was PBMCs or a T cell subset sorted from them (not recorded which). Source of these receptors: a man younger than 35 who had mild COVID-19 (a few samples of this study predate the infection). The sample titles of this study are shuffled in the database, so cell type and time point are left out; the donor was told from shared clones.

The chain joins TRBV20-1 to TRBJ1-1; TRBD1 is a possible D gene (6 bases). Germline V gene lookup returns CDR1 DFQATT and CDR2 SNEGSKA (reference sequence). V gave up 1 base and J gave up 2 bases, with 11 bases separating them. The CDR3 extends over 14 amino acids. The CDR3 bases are TGCAGTGCTAGAGCTAGAGGGGGAAACACTGAAGCTTTCTTT. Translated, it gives CSARARGGNTEAFF.

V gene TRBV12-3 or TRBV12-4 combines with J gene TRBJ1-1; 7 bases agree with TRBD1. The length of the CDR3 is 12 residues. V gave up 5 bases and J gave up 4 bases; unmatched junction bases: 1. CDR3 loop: CASSRQGTEAFF. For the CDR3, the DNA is TGTGCCAGCAGTAGACAGGGCACTGAAGCTTTCTTT.

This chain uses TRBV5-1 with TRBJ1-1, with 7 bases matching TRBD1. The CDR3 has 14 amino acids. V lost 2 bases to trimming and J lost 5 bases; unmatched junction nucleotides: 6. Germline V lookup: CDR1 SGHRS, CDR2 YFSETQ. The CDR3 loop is CASSFQGGWTEAFF. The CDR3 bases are TGCGCCAGCAGCTTCCAGGGGGGGTGGACTGAAGCTTTCTTT.

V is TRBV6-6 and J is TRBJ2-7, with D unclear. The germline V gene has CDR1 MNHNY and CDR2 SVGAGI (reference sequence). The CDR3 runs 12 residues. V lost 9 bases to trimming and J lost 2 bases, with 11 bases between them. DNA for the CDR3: TGTGCCAGGCCGGGCAGTGCCTACGAGCAGTACTTC. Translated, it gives CARPGSAYEQYF.

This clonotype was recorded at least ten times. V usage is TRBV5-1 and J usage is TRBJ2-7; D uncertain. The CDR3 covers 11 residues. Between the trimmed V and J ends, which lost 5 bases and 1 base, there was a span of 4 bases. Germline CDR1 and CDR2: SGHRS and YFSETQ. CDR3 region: CASRQSYEQYF. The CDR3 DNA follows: TGCGCCAGCAGACAATCCTACGAGCAGTACTTC.

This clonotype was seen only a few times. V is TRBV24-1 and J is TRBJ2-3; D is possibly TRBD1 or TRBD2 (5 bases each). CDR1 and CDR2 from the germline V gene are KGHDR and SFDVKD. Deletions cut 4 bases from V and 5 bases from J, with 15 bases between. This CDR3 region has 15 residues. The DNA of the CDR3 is TGTGCCACCAGTGACTCGAGGGGCGATGGAGATACGCAGTATTTT. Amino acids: CATSDSRGDGDTQYF.

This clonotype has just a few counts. CDR3 DNA sequence: TGTGCCAGCAGCGTCTCCGGGACTAGCGGGGGCCTCCAGTTCTTC. It codes for CASSVSGTSGGLQFF. The chain carries TRBV7-3 and TRBJ2-1; 14 nucleotides line up with TRBD2. Germline V gene sequence: CDR1 SGHTA, CDR2 FQGTGA. This CDR3 region has 15 residues. V trimming: 5 bases; J trimming: 13 bases; junction bases outside the gene matches: 10.

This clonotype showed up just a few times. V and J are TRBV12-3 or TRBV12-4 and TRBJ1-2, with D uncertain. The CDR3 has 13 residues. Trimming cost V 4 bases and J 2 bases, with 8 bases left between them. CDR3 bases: TGTGCCAGCAGTTCGAAACAGAACTATGGCTACACCTTC. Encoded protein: CASSSKQNYGYTF.

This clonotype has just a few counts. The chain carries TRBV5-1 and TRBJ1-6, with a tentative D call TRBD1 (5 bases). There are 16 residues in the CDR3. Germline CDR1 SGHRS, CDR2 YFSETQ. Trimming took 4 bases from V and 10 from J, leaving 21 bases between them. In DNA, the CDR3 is TGCGCCAGCAGCCTGGCGGGGGTGGCCTGGGGGTCACCCCTCCACTTT. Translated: CASSLAGVAWGSPLHF.

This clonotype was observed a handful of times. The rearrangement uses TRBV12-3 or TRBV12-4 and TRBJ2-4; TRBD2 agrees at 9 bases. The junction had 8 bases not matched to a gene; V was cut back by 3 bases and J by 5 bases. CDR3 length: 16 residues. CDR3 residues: CASSFGLAGLENIQYF. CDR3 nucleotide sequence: TGTGCCAGCAGTTTCGGGCTAGCGGGGTTGGAAAACATTCAGTACTTC.

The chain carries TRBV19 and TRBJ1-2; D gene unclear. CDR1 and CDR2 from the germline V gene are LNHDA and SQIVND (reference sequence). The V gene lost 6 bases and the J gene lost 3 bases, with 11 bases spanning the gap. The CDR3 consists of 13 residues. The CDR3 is CASSTQRDYGYTF. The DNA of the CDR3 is TGTGCCAGTAGCACCCAGAGGGACTATGGCTACACCTTC.

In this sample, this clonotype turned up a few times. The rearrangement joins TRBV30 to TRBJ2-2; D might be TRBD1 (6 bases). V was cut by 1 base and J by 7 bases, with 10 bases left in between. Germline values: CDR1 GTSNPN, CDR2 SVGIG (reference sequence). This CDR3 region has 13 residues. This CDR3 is CAWSAQTGGELFF. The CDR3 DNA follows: TGTGCCTGGAGTGCCCAGACAGGCGGGGAGCTGTTTTTT.

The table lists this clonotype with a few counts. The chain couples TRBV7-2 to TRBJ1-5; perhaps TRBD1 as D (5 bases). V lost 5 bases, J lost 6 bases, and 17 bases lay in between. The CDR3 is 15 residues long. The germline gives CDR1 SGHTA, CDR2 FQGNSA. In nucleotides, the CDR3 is TGTGCCAGCAGCCACGGGGGTGGAATGCGTCAGCCCCAGCATTTT. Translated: CASSHGGGMRQPQHF. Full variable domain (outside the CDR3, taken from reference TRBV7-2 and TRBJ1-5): GAGVSQSPSNKVTEKGKDVELRCDPISGHTALYWYRQSLGQGLEFLIYFQGNSAPDKSGLPSDRFSAERTGGSVSTLTIQRTQQEDSAVYLCASSHGGGMRQPQHFGDGTRLSIL.

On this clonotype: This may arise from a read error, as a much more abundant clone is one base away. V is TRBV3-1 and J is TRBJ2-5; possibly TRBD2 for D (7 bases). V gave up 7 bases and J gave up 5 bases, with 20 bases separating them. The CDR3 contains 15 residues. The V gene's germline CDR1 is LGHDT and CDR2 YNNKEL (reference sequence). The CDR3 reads CASIPPWGGPETQYF. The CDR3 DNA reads TGTGCCAGCATCCCCCCGTGGGGGGGCCCGGAGACCCAGTACTTC.

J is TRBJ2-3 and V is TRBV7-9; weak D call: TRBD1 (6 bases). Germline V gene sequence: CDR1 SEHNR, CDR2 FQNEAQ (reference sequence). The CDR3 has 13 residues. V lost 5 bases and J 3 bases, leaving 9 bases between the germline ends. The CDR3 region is CASSIDRTDTQYF. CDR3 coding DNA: TGTGCCAGCAGCATAGACAGGACAGATACGCAGTATTTT.

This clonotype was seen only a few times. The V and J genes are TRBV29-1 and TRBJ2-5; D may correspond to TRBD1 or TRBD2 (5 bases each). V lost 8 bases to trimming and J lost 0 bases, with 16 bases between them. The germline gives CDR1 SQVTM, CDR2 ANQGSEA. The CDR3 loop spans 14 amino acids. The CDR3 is CSSPGQGDQETQYF. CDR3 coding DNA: TGCAGCTCCCCCGGGCAGGGAGACCAAGAGACCCAGTACTTC.

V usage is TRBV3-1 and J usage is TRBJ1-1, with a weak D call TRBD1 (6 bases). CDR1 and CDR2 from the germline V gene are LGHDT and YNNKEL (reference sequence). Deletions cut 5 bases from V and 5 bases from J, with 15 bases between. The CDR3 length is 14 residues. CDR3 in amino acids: CASSKREGGTEAFF. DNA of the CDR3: TGTGCCAGCAGCAAAAGGGAAGGGGGGACTGAAGCTTTCTTT.

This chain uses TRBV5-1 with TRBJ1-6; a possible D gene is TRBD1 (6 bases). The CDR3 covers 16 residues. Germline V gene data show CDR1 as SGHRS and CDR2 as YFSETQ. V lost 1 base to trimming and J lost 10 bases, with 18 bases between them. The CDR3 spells CASSLLSGGLGSPLHF. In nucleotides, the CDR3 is TGCGCCAGCAGCTTGTTATCGGGGGGCTTAGGGTCACCCCTCCACTTT.

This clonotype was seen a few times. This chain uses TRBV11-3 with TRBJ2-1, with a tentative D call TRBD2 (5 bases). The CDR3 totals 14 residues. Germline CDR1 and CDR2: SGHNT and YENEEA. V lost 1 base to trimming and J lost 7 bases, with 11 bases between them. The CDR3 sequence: CASSLGSTGNEQFF. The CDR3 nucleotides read TGTGCCAGCAGCTTAGGTTCGACGGGAAATGAGCAGTTCTTC.

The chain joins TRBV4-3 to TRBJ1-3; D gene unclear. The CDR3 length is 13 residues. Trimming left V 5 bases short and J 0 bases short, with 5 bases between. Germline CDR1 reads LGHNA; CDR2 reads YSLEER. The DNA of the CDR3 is TGCGCCAGCAGCGCCCGCTCTGGAAACACCATATATTTT. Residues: CASSARSGNTIYF.

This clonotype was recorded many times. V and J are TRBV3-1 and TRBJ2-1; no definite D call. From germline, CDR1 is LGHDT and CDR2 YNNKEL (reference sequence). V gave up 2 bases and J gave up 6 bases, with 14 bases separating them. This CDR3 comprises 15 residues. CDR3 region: CASSQFDSQVNEQFF. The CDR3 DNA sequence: TGTGCCAGCAGCCAATTCGATTCCCAAGTCAATGAGCAGTTCTTC.

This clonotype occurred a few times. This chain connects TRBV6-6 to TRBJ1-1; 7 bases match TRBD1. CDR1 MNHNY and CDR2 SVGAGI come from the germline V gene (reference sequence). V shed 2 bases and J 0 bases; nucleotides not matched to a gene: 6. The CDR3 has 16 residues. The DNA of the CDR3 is TGTGCCAGCAGTTACGGGGACAGCCAAATGAACACTGAAGCTTTCTTT. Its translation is CASSYGDSQMNTEAFF.

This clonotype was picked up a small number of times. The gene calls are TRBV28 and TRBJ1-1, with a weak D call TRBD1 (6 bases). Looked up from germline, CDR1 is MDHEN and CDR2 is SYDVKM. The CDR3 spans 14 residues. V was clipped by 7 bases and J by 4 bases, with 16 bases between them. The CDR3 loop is CASITQGRPTEAFF. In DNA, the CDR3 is TGTGCCAGCATCACCCAGGGGCGTCCCACTGAAGCTTTCTTT.

Here the CDR3 reads CASSRWGTEAFF. The DNA of the CDR3 is TGTGCCAGCTCCAGATGGGGCACTGAAGCTTTCTTT. This chain uses TRBV6-4 with TRBJ1-1; D remains ambiguous. CDR1 and CDR2 from the germline V gene are MRHNA and SNTAGT. The CDR3 has 12 residues. Trimming cost V 8 bases and J 4 bases, with 11 bases left between them.

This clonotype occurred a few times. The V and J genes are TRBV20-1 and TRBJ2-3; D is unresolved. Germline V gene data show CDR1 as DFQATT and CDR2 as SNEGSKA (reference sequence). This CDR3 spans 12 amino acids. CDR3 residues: CSLPSLTDTQYF. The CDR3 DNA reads TGCAGCCTTCCGAGCCTCACAGATACGCAGTATTTT.

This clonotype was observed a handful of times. The CDR3 reads CASRSFLDTQYF. CDR3 DNA: TGTGCCAGCCGTAGTTTTTTGGATACGCAGTATTTT. V and J are TRBV28 and TRBJ2-3; D gene unclear. The CDR3 is 12 residues long. From germline, CDR1 is MDHEN and CDR2 SYDVKM. The germline V and J ends were trimmed by 8 bases and 6 bases, with 12 bases remaining between them.

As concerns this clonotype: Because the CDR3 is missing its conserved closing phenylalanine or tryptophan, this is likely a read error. The CDR3 here is CASSSKGDGYTL. CDR3 DNA: TGTGCCAGCAGCTCCAAAGGGGATGGCTACACCTTA. The rearrangement links TRBV7-9 to TRBJ1-2; TRBD1 is a possible D gene (5 bases). CDR3 length equals 12 residues. Trimming took off 4 bases at V and 6 bases at J, with 9 bases between the two ends. Germline loops: CDR1 SEHNR, CDR2 FQNEAQ (reference sequence).

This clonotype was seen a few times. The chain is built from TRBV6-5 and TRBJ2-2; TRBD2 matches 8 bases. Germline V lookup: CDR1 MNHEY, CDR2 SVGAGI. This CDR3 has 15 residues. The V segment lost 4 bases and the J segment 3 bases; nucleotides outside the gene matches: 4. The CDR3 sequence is CASSFGGADTGELFF. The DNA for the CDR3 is TGTGCCAGCAGTTTCGGGGGGGCAGACACCGGGGAGCTGTTTTTT.

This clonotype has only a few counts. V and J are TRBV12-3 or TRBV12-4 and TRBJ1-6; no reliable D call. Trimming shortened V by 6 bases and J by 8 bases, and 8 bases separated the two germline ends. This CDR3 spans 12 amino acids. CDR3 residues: CASRAEDSPLHF. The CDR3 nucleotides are TGTGCCAGCAGGGCGGAGGATTCACCCCTCCACTTT.

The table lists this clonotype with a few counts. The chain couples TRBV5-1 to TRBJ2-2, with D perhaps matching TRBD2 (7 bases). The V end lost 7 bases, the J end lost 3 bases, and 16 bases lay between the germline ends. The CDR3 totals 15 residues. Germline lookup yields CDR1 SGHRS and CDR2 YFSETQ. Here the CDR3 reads CASFLEGGHTGELFF. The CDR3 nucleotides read TGCGCCAGCTTCCTTGAGGGGGGGCACACCGGGGAGCTGTTTTTT.

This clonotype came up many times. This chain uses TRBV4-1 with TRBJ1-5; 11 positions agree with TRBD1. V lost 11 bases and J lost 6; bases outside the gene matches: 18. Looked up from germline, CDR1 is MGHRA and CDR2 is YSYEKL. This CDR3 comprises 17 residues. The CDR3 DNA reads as TGCGCCCGCCTAGGGGGCCCGGGACAGGGGGTATTTCAGCCCCAGCATTTT. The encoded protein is CARLGGPGQGVFQPQHF.